The 10 T cell receptor beta chains in this list originate from one sample, sequenced in a study of metastatic and nonmetastatic thyroid tumors. Patients were all untreated before their thyroid surgery. TCRdb re-analyzed the PCR reads through MiXCR. The data contain some 31,000 clones, roughly a fifth of them seen just once; the ten biggest clones take up 20% to 25%. What was sequenced was blood. The receptors stem from a female donor with papillary thyroid cancer or a benign thyroid nodule (not recorded which). Some clones in this sample may be carry-over from other donors' samples.

There are many counts of this clone. The CDR3 end shows no conserved phenylalanine or tryptophan, and so a read error is likely. The DNA is left out, because the CDR3 cannot be placed on it with certainty; the CDR3 is given as TCRdb lists it. This chain links TRBV5-1 with TRBJ2-2. The CDR3 is made up of 9 amino acids, end residues included. Germline V lookup: CDR1 SGHRS, CDR2 YFSETQ. This CDR3 reads CASSFGVAG.

This clone has at least ten counts. The rearrangement joins TRBV5-1 to TRBJ2-1; 9 bases match TRBD2. J gave up 3 bases and V 4 bases, and 5 bases lay outside the gene matches. Per the germline V gene, CDR1 is SGHRS and CDR2 is YFSETQ. The CDR3 extends over 15 amino acids. The CDR3 sequence is CASSPSGNLYNEQFF. DNA for the CDR3: TGCGCCAGCAGCCCTAGCGGGAATCTCTACAATGAGCAGTTCTTC. The whole variable domain, filled in from reference TRBV5-1 and TRBJ2-1, reads KAGVTQTPRYLIKTRGQQVTLSCSPISGHRSVSWYQQTPGQGLQFLFEYFSETQRNKGNFPGRFSGRQFSNSRSEMNVSTLELGDSALYLCASSPSGNLYNEQFFGPGTRLTVL.

This clone has only a few counts. The chain combines TRBV6-1 with TRBJ2-3; 12 bases agree with TRBD1. Germline assignment: CDR1 MNHNS and CDR2 SASEGT. J lost 6 bases, V lost 6 bases, and 7 bases had no gene match. This CDR3 contains 15 residues. This chain's CDR3 is CASRGTGGASDTQYF. The CDR3 nucleotides are TGTGCCAGCAGGGGGACAGGGGGCGCTTCTGATACGCAGTATTTT.

This clone was recorded at least ten times. V usage is TRBV5-5 and J usage is TRBJ2-1; the D gene could be TRBD1 or TRBD2 (5 bases each). Trimming removed 9 bases from V and 4 bases from J, with 14 bases in between. This CDR3 has 13 residues. Per germline, CDR1 SGHKS and CDR2 YYEKEE (reference sequence). CDR3 nucleotides: TGTGCCACCTCCCCGGGGCCTTACAATGAGCAGTTCTTC. It yields the protein CATSPGPYNEQFF.

The sample holds many counts of this clone. This chain links TRBV2 with TRBJ1-4; D perhaps matches TRBD1 (6 bases). The CDR3 runs to 15 residues. Deletions cut 7 bases from V and 0 bases from J, with 12 bases between. Germline loops: CDR1 SNHLY, CDR2 FYNNEI. The CDR3 reads CASKLGAATNEKLFF. Here the CDR3 DNA reads TGTGCCAGCAAGCTGGGGGCAGCAACTAATGAAAAACTGTTTTTT.

The genes are TRBV20-1 and TRBJ2-1; D gene uncertain. The CDR3 spans 13 residues. The germline V and J ends were trimmed by 4 bases and 9 bases, with 16 bases remaining between them. Germline CDR1 and CDR2: DFQATT and SNEGSKA (reference sequence). The CDR3 here is CSAKRALLGEQFF. The DNA for the CDR3 is TGCAGTGCTAAGCGCGCCTTATTGGGTGAGCAGTTCTTC.

This clone was counted ten times or more. The chain employs TRBV13 and TRBJ2-2, with a weak D call TRBD1 (6 bases). Germline CDR1 PRHDT, CDR2 FYEKMQ (reference sequence). The V end was cut by 5 bases, the J end by 6 bases, with 13 bases between. The CDR3 totals 14 residues. In nucleotides, the CDR3 is TGTGCCAGCAGCAAGAACAGGGAAGCCGGGGAGCTGTTTTTT. The encoded protein is CASSKNREAGELFF.

The chain combines TRBV6-1 with TRBJ2-3; no clear D gene. V was clipped by 8 bases and J by 6 bases, with 9 bases between them. The CDR3 sequence is 11 residues long. The germline V gene encodes CDR1 MNHNS and CDR2 SASEGT. DNA of the CDR3: TGTGCCAGCTCTTACGGGGATACGCAGTATTTT. It is translated as CASSYGDTQYF.

This clone was counted a few times. The junction shows a germline mismatch at one end, possibly a read error. J is TRBJ2-5 and V is TRBV6-2 or TRBV6-3; D unresolved. This CDR3 has 13 amino acids. The V gene's germline CDR1 is MNHEY and CDR2 SVGEGT. The CDR3 DNA follows: TGTGTCAGCAGTTACGACGAAAAGGAGACCCAGTACTTC. It specifies CVSSYDEKETQYF.

The genes are TRBV6-4 and TRBJ2-7; 11 bases are shared with TRBD2. Per germline, CDR1 MRHNA and CDR2 SNTAGT. V lost 6 bases, J lost 9 bases, and 10 bases stayed unmatched. The CDR3 consists of 14 residues. CDR3 residues: CASRTSGALGGQYF. The CDR3 region has the DNA TGTGCCAGCAGGACTAGCGGGGCCTTAGGTGGGCAGTACTTC.